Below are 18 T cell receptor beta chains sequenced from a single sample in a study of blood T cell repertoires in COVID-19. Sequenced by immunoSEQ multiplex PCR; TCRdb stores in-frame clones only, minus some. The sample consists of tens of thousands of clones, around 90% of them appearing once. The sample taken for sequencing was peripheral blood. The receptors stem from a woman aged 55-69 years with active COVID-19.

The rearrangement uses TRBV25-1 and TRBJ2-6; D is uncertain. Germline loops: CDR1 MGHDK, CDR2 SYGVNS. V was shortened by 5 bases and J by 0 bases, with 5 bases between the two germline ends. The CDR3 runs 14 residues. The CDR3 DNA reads TGTGCCAGCAGTCCACTCTCTGGGGCCAACGTCCTGACTTTC. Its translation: CASSPLSGANVLTF.

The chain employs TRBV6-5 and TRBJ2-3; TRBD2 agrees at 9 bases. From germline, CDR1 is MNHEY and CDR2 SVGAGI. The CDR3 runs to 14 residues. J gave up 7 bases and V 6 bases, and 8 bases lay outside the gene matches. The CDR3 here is CASRTGTSPHTQYF. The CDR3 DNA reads TGTGCCAGCAGAACCGGGACTAGCCCTCATACGCAGTATTTT.

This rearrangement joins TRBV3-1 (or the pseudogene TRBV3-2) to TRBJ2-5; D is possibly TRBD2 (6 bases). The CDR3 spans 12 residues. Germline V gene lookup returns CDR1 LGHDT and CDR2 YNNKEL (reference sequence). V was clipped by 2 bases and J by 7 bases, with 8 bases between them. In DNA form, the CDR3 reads TGTGCCAGCAGCCAATCCGGGGGGACCCAGTACTTC. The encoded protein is CASSQSGGTQYF.

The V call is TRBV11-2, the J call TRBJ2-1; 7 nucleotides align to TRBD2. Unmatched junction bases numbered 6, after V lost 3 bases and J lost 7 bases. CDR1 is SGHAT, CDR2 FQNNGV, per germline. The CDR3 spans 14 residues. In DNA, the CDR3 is TGTGCCAGCAGCTTGGGCGGGAGCTGGAATGAGCAGTTCTTC. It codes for CASSLGGSWNEQFF.

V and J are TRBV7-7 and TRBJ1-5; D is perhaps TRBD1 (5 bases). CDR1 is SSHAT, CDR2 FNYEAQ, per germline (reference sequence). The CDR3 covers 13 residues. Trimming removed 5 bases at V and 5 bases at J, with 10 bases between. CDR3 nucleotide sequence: TGTGCCAGCAGCCCCGACAGATATCAGCCCCAGCATTTT. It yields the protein CASSPDRYQPQHF.

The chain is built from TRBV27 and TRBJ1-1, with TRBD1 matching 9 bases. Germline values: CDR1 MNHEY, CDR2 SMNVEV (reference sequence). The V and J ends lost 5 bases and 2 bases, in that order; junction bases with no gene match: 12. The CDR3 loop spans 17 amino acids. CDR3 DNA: TGTGCCAGCAGTCTCAGTTGGACAGGGGCCCTTAACACTGAAGCTTTCTTT. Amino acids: CASSLSWTGALNTEAFF.

This CDR3 is CASSYTGELFF. Here the CDR3 DNA reads TGTGCCAGCTCCTACACCGGGGAGCTGTTTTTT. The rearrangement uses TRBV18 and TRBJ2-2; unclear D gene. The CDR3 sequence is 11 residues long. Per the germline V gene, CDR1 is KGHSH and CDR2 is LQKENI. Trimming stripped 6 bases from V and 3 bases from J, with 2 bases between.

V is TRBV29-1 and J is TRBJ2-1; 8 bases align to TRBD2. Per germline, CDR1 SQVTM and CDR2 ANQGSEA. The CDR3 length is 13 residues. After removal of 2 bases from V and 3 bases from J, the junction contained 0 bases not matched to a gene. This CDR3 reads CSVETSGYNEQFF. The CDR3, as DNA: TGCAGCGTTGAAACTAGCGGCTACAATGAGCAGTTCTTC.

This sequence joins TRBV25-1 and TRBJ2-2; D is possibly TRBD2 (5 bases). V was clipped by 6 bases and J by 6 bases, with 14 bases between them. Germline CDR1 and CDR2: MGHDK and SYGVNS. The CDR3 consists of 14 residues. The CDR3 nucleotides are TGTGCCAGCAGCGGTTGGGAGAGGGCCGGGGAGCTGTTTTTT. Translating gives CASSGWERAGELFF. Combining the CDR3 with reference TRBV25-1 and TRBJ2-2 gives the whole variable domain EADIYQTPRYLVIGTGKKITLECSQTMGHDKMYWYQQDPGMELHLIHYSYGVNSTEKGDLSSESTVSRIRTEHFPLTLESARPSHTSQYLCASSGWERAGELFFGEGSRLTVL.

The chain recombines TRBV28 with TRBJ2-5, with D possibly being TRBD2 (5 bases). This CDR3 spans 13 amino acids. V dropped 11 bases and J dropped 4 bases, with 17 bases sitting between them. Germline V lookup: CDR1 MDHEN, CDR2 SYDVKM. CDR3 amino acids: CAVMEAGRETQYF. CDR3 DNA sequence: TGTGCCGTTATGGAGGCGGGCCGAGAGACCCAGTACTTC. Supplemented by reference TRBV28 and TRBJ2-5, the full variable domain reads DVKVTQSSRYLVKRTGEKVFLECVQDMDHENMFWYRQDPGLGLRLIYFSYDVKMKEKGDIPEGYSVSREKKERFSLILESASTNQTSMYLCAVMEAGRETQYFGPGTRLLVL.

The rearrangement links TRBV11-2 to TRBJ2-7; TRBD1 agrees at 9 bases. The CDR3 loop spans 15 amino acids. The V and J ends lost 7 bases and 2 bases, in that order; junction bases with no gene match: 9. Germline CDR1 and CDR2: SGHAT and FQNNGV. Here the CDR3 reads CASTHAGQGTYEQYF. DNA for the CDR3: TGTGCCAGCACCCACGCGGGACAGGGAACCTACGAGCAGTACTTC. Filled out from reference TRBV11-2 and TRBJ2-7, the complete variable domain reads EAGVAQSPRYKIIEKRQSVAFWCNPISGHATLYWYQQILGQGPKLLIQFQNNGVVDDSQLPKDRFSAERLKGVDSTLKIQPAKLEDSAVYLCASTHAGQGTYEQYFGPGTRLTVT.

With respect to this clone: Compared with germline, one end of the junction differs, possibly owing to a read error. The CDR3 loop is CASNYGGQGVGKAFF. Here the CDR3 DNA reads TGTGCCAGCAATTACGGGGGACAGGGGGTTGGAAAAGCTTTCTTT. The rearrangement links TRBV6-5 to TRBJ1-1; TRBD1 agrees at 11 bases. From germline, CDR1 is MNHEY and CDR2 SVGAGI. This CDR3 has 15 amino acids.

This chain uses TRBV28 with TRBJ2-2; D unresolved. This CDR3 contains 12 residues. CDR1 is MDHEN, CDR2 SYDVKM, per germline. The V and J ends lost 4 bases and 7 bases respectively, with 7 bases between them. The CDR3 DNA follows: TGTGCCAGCAGTTCTAGTGTCGGGGAGCTGTTTTTT. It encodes CASSSSVGELFF.

CDR3 loop: CAWRLQGANYEQYF. For the CDR3, the DNA is TGTGCCTGGAGGCTACAGGGGGCCAACTACGAGCAGTACTTC. The chain links TRBV30 to TRBJ2-7; 9 nucleotides match TRBD1. V gave up 3 bases and J gave up 3 bases; unmatched junction bases: 6. The CDR3 runs 14 residues. CDR1 and CDR2 (germline): GTSNPN, SVGIG (reference sequence).

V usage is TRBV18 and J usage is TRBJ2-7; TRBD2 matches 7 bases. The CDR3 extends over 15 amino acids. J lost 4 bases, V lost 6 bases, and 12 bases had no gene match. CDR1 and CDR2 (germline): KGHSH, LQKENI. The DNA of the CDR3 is TGTGCCAGCTCCCCGCCGGGGAGGGGATGGTACGAGCAGTACTTC. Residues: CASSPPGRGWYEQYF. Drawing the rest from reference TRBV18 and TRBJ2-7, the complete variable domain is NAGVMQNPRHLVRRRGQEARLRCSPMKGHSHVYWYRQLPEEGLKFMVYLQKENIIDESGMPKERFSAEFPKEGPSILRIQQVVRGDSAAYFCASSPPGRGWYEQYFGPGTRLTVT.

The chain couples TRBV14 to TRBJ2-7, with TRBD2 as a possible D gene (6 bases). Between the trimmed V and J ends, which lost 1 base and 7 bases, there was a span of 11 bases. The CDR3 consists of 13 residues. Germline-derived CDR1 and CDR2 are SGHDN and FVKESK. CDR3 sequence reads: CASSQGLAREQYF. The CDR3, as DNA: TGTGCCAGCAGCCAAGGGCTAGCGAGGGAGCAGTACTTC.

CDR3 bases: TGTGCCAGCAGCCAGGGGCTCCAACCAGAAAACACCATATATTTT. Amino acids: CASSQGLQPENTIYF. The chain couples TRBV4-2 to TRBJ1-3; D is perhaps TRBD1 (5 bases). V shed 3 bases and J shed 6 bases, with 15 bases lying between them. CDR3 length equals 15 residues. Germline CDR1 and CDR2: LGHNA and YNFKEQ.

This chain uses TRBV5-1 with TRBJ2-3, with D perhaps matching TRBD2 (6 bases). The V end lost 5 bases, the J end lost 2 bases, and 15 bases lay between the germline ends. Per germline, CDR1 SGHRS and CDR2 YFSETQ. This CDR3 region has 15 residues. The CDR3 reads CASRQEWRDTDTQYF. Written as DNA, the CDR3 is TGCGCCAGCAGACAAGAGTGGAGGGACACAGATACGCAGTATTTT.